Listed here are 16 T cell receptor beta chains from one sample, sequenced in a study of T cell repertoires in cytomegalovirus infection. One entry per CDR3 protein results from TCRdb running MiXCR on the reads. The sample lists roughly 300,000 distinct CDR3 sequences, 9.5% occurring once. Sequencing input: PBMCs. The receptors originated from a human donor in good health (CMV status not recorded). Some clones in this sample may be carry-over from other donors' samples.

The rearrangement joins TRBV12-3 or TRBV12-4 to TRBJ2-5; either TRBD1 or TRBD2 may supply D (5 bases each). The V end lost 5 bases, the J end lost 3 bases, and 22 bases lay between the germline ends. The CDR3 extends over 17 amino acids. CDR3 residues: CASSGRSPGTTEETQYF. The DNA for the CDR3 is TGTGCCAGCAGTGGCCGATCCCCCGGGACGACAGAAGAGACCCAGTACTTC.

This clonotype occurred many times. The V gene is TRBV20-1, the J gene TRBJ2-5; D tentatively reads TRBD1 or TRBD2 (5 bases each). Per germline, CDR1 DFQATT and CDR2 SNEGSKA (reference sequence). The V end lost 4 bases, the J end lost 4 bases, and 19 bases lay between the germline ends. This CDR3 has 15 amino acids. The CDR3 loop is CSATASSFGAETQYF. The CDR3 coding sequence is TGCAGTGCTACTGCTAGTTCCTTCGGGGCAGAGACCCAGTACTTC.

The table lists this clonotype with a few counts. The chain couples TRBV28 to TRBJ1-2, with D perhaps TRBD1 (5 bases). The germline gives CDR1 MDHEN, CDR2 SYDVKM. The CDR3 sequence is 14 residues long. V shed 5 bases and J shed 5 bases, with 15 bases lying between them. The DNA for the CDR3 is TGTGCCAGCAGTGGTAGCGGGGCCCATTATGGCTACACCTTC. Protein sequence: CASSGSGAHYGYTF.

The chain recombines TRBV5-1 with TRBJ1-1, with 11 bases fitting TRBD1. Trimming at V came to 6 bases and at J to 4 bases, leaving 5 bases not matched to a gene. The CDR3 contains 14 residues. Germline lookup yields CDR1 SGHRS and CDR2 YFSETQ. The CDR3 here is CASKTGTGGTEAFF. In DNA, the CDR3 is TGCGCCAGCAAGACCGGGACAGGGGGCACTGAAGCTTTCTTT.

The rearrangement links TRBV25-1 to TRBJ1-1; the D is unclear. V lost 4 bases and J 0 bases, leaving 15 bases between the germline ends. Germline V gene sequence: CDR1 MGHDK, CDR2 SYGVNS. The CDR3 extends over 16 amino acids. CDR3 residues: CASSGPPAAVNTEAFF. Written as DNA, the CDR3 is TGTGCCAGCAGTGGTCCTCCAGCGGCTGTGAACACTGAAGCTTTCTTT.

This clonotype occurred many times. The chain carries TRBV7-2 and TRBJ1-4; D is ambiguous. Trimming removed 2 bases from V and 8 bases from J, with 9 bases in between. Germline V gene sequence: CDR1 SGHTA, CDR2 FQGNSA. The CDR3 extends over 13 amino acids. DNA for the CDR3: TGTGCCAGCAGCTTACCCTCGGGCGAAAAACTGTTTTTT. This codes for CASSLPSGEKLFF.

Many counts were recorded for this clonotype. The CDR3 DNA follows: TGTGCCAGCAGCTTGGTCCGATCCGGGTCTCATACGCAGTATTTT. This translates into CASSLVRSGSHTQYF. The gene calls are TRBV5-4 and TRBJ2-3; D remains ambiguous. The CDR3 is 15 residues long. V was shortened by 0 bases and J by 7 bases, with 15 bases between the two germline ends. Germline V gene lookup returns CDR1 SGHNT and CDR2 YYREEE (reference sequence).

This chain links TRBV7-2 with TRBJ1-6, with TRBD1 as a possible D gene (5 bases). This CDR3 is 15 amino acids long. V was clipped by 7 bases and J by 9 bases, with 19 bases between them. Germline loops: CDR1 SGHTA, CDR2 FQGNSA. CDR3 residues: CASKAYAGTGSPLHF. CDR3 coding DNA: TGTGCCAGCAAAGCTTACGCAGGGACCGGTTCACCCCTCCACTTT.

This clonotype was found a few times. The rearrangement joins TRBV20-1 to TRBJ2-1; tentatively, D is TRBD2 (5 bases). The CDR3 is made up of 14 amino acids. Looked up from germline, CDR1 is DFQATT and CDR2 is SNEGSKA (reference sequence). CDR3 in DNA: TGCAGCGTCGATCGAGGGAGCTCCTACAATGAGCAGTTCTTC. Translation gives CSVDRGSSYNEQFF.

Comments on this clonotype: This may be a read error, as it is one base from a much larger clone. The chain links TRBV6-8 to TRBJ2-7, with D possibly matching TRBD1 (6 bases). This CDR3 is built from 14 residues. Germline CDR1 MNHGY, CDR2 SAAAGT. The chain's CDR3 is CARSYSGRGYEQYF. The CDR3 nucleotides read TGTGCCCGCAGTTACTCGGGCAGGGGCTACGAGCAGTACTTC.

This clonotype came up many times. The CDR3 DNA reads TGTGCCAGCAGCTTATCTGCGGGAACCTACAATGAGCAGTTCTTC. The encoded protein is CASSLSAGTYNEQFF. This rearrangement joins TRBV7-2 to TRBJ2-1, with D perhaps TRBD2 (6 bases). The length of the CDR3 is 15 residues. V gave up 2 bases and J gave up 2 bases, with 10 bases separating them. The germline gives CDR1 SGHTA, CDR2 FQGNSA.

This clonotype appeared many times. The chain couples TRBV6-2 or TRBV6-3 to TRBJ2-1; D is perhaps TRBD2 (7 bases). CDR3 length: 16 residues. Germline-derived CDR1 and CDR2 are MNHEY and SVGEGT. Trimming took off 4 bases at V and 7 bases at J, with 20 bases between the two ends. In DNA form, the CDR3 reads TGTGCCAGCAGTTCCCCTGGGGGCGGGAGTTGGAATGAGCAGTTCTTC. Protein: CASSSPGGGSWNEQFF.

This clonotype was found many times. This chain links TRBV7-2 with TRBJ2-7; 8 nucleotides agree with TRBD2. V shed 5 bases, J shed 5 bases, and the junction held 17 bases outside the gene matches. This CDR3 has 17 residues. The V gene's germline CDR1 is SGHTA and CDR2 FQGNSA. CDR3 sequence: CASSGGGAGVRPDEQYF. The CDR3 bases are TGTGCCAGCAGCGGGGGTGGAGCGGGAGTCAGGCCCGACGAGCAGTACTTC.

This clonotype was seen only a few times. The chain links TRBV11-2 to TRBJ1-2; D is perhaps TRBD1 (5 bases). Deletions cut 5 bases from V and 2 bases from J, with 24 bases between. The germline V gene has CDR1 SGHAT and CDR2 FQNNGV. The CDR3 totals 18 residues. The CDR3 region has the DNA TGTGCCAGCAGCAAAAACCCGGGACGATCTTCTTTAAACTATGGCTACACCTTC. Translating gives CASSKNPGRSSLNYGYTF.

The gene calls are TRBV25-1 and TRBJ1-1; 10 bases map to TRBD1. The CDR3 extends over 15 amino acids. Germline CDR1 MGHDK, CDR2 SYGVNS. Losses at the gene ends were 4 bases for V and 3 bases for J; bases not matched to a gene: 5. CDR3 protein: CASSASGTGDTEAFF. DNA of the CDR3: TGTGCCAGCAGTGCCTCCGGGACAGGGGACACTGAAGCTTTCTTT.

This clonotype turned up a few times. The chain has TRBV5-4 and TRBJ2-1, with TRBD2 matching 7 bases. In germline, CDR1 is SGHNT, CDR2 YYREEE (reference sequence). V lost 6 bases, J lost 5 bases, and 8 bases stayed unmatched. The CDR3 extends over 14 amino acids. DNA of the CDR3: TGTGCCAGCATGACCGCGGGGGAGGACAATGAGCAGTTCTTC. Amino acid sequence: CASMTAGEDNEQFF.